What follows are 23 T cell receptor beta chains derived from one specimen sequenced in a study of high-grade serous ovarian cancer treatment subgroups. Tumor samples were obtained before definitive surgery or chemotherapy. TCRdb's copy holds only in-frame clones and misses some; the assay was immunoSEQ multiplex PCR. Found here are 12,000 or so clones, over 75% of them singletons; the top ten hold approximately 2.9%. The sample taken for sequencing was tumor tissue. All receptors derive from a human donor with high-grade serous ovarian cancer.

The chain combines TRBV1 with TRBJ1-5; TRBD1 reflects the table's D call only, with no check against the DNA. TRBV1 is tagged as a pseudogene. This CDR3 has 13 amino acids. CDR3 protein: CTSSQAGQGPQHF. The CDR3 bases are TGCACCAGCAGCCAAGCCGGACAGGGCCCCCAGCATTTT.

The chain is built from TRBV7-6 and TRBJ1-2; D call uncertain. The germline V and J ends were trimmed by 5 bases and 8 bases, with 15 bases remaining between them. Germline V gives CDR1 SGHVS, CDR2 FNYEAQ. The CDR3 has 13 residues. CDR3 residues: CASSREVGEGYTF. The DNA for the CDR3 is TGTGCCAGCAGCCGGGAAGTTGGGGAGGGCTACACCTTC. The whole variable domain, filled in from reference TRBV7-6 and TRBJ1-2, reads GAGVSQSPRYKVTKRGQDVALRCDPISGHVSLYWYRQALGQGPEFLTYFNYEAQQDKSGLPNDRFSAERPEGSISTLTIQRTEQRDSAMYRCASSREVGEGYTFGSGTRLTVV.

The rearrangement uses TRBV6-1 and TRBJ1-5, with D hard to call. The V end lost 6 bases, the J end lost 2 bases, and 5 bases lay between the germline ends. Germline V CDR1 and CDR2: MNHNS, SASEGT. This CDR3 has 12 amino acids. CDR3 loop: CASRGGNQPQHF. CDR3 DNA sequence: TGTGCCAGCAGGGGAGGCAATCAGCCCCAGCATTTT.

This clone was seen a few times. This rearrangement joins TRBV18 to TRBJ1-6; D remains unclear. The V end lost 5 bases, the J end lost 3 bases, and 11 bases lay between the germline ends. The germline V gene encodes CDR1 KGHSH and CDR2 LQKENI. This CDR3 spans 15 amino acids. DNA of the CDR3: TGTGCCAGCTCAGCCTCTTCGATCTATAATTCACCCCTCCACTTT. This encodes CASSASSIYNSPLHF.

The chain uses TRBV5-3 and TRBJ2-4; either TRBD1 or TRBD2 may supply D (5 bases each). TRBV5-3 is an open reading frame whose function is uncertain. CDR3 length: 15 residues. The germline V and J ends were trimmed by 4 bases and 9 bases, with 20 bases remaining between them. The CDR3 reads CARSQKPGRGIIQYF. In DNA, the CDR3 is TGTGCCAGAAGCCAAAAGCCGGGACGGGGTATCATTCAGTACTTC.

The chain is built from TRBV19 and TRBJ1-3; D uncertain. The CDR3 sequence is 12 residues long. The germline CDR1 and CDR2 sequences are LNHDA and SQIVND (reference sequence). Trimming shortened V by 9 bases and J by 4 bases, and 10 bases separated the two germline ends. The CDR3 is CASPGPGNTIYF. The CDR3 DNA follows: TGTGCCAGCCCCGGACCCGGAAACACCATATATTTT.

The J gene is TRBJ2-7, the V gene TRBV6-6; D is unclear. Trimming pared 2 bases from V and 2 bases from J, leaving 7 bases between. Germline V lookup: CDR1 MNHNY, CDR2 SVGAGI (reference sequence). This CDR3 region has 13 residues. In nucleotides, the CDR3 is TGTGCCAGCAGTTACAGTGGCACCTACGAGCAGTACGTC. This gives the protein CASSYSGTYEQYV.

This chain joins TRBV5-1 and TRBJ2-2; possibly TRBD2 for D (7 bases). The germline V gene encodes CDR1 SGHRS and CDR2 YFSETQ. The CDR3 covers 15 residues. V was clipped by 3 bases and J by 3 bases, with 12 bases between them. CDR3 nucleotide sequence: TGCGCCAGCAGCTCAGGGGAGGGGGACACCGGGGAGCTGTTTTTT. This encodes CASSSGEGDTGELFF.

The chain uses TRBV2 and TRBJ2-7; 9 nucleotides align to TRBD1. This CDR3 has 15 residues. Trimming removed 2 bases from V and 6 bases from J; junction bases left unmatched: 8. CDR1 is SNHLY and CDR2 is FYNNEI in the germline V gene. The CDR3 sequence is CASSETGTGLGEQYF. In DNA form, the CDR3 reads TGTGCCAGCAGTGAAACCGGGACAGGGCTTGGCGAGCAGTACTTC.

This chain links TRBV5-1 with TRBJ2-3, with TRBD2 matching 8 bases. Trimming cost V 0 bases and J 1 base; bases outside gene matches: 10. This CDR3 is 18 amino acids long. Germline V CDR1 and CDR2: SGHRS, YFSETQ. CDR3 region: CASSLGLAGGFRTDTQYF. CDR3 nucleotides: TGCGCCAGCAGCTTGGGGTTGGCGGGGGGATTTCGCACAGATACGCAGTATTTT.

The chain employs TRBV7-3 and TRBJ1-1; 9 nucleotides align to TRBD1. CDR1 and CDR2 from the germline V gene are SGHTA and FQGTGA. The V segment lost 5 bases and the J segment 13 bases; nucleotides outside the gene matches: 5. The CDR3 loop spans 11 amino acids. CDR3 DNA: TGTGCCAGCAGCCCAGGGACAGGGATTTTCTTT. This codes for CASSPGTGIFF. The full variable domain, rest sourced from reference TRBV7-3 and TRBJ1-1, is GAGVSQTPSNKVTEKGKYVELRCDPISGHTALYWYRQSLGQGPEFLIYFQGTGAADDSGLPNDRFFAVRPEGSVSTLKIQRTERGDSAVYLCASSPGTGIFFGQGTRLTVV.

The chain links TRBV6-5 to TRBJ1-5, with D perhaps TRBD1 (6 bases). Germline V gene lookup returns CDR1 MNHEY and CDR2 SVGAGI. V was cut by 7 bases and J by 4 bases, with 14 bases left in between. The CDR3 contains 14 residues. The CDR3 coding sequence is TGTGCCAGCAAAAGCGGGCAGGGGAATCAGCCCCAGCATTTT. Translated: CASKSGQGNQPQHF.

The chain combines TRBV23-1 with TRBJ1-6; no clear D. TRBV23-1 is treated as an ORF (open reading frame) with a function not yet certain. The CDR3 spans 15 residues. V gave up 4 bases and J gave up 0 bases, with 7 bases separating them. CDR3 loop: CASSRQNSYNSPLHF. In nucleotides, the CDR3 is TGCGCCAGCAGTCGACAAAACTCCTATAATTCACCCCTCCACTTT.

V and J are TRBV7-2 and TRBJ1-2, with a tentative D call TRBD1 (6 bases). The length of the CDR3 is 13 residues. Germline-derived CDR1 and CDR2 are SGHTA and FQGNSA. Trimming removed 1 base from V and 5 bases from J, with 8 bases in between. Here the CDR3 DNA reads TGTGCCAGCAGCTTAGGAGGGGGGTATGGCTACACCTTC. Protein product: CASSLGGGYGYTF. Full variable domain (remainder filled in from reference TRBV7-2 and TRBJ1-2): GAGVSQSPSNKVTEKGKDVELRCDPISGHTALYWYRQSLGQGLEFLIYFQGNSAPDKSGLPSDRFSAERTGGSVSTLTIQRTQQEDSAVYLCASSLGGGYGYTFGSGTRLTVV.

Written as DNA, the CDR3 is TGTGCCAGCAGCAAAAAGGGGGCAGCCTGTAATGAAAAACTGTTTTTT. It yields the protein CASSKKGAACNEKLFF. The chain carries TRBV21-1 and TRBJ1-4; the listed D gene, TRBD1, was not tested against the DNA. TRBV21-1 is annotated as a pseudogene. The CDR3 loop spans 16 amino acids.

The chain joins TRBV7-8 to TRBJ1-2; D ambiguous. CDR3 size: 15 residues. V was cut by 3 bases and J by 4 bases, with 15 bases left in between. Per germline, CDR1 SGHVS and CDR2 FQNEAQ. Here the CDR3 DNA reads TGTGCCAGCAGCTTCCTACAGAATTCGCCCTATGGCTACACCTTC. Encoded protein: CASSFLQNSPYGYTF.

V is TRBV5-4 and J is TRBJ2-7, with 10 bases identical to TRBD2. Germline values: CDR1 SGHNT, CDR2 YYREEE (reference sequence). The CDR3 length is 16 residues. The ends lost 4 bases at V and 3 bases at J; junction bases unmatched: 10. CDR3 nucleotides: TGTGCCAGCAGCGCCGCCTCTAGCGGGGGTTTCTACGAGCAGTACTTC. This sequence encodes CASSAASSGGFYEQYF.

This chain links TRBV25-1 with TRBJ2-1; 12 nucleotides align to TRBD1. CDR1 is MGHDK, CDR2 SYGVNS, per germline. With V trimmed by 5 bases and J by 9 bases, 8 bases remained unmatched. This CDR3 has 15 amino acids. The CDR3 nucleotides are TGTGCCAGCAGTCACGGGACAGGGGGCCTGAGTGAGCAGTTCTTC. As protein: CASSHGTGGLSEQFF. Supplemented by reference TRBV25-1 and TRBJ2-1, the full variable domain reads EADIYQTPRYLVIGTGKKITLECSQTMGHDKMYWYQQDPGMELHLIHYSYGVNSTEKGDLSSESTVSRIRTEHFPLTLESARPSHTSQYLCASSHGTGGLSEQFFGPGTRLTVL.

This sequence joins TRBV15 and TRBJ2-3, with 7 bases fitting TRBD1. The germline V gene encodes CDR1 LNHNV and CDR2 YYDKDF (reference sequence). This CDR3 has 15 amino acids. The ends lost 0 bases at V and 5 bases at J; junction bases unmatched: 5. DNA for the CDR3: TGTGCCACCAGCAGAGATAGGGGGCTGGGAGATACGCAGTATTTT. Its protein is CATSRDRGLGDTQYF.

The rearrangement links TRBV7-6 to TRBJ1-1; D gene unclear. This CDR3 spans 13 amino acids. With 3 bases removed from V and 7 bases from J, the gap between germline ends came to 12 bases. Germline V gene data show CDR1 as SGHVS and CDR2 as FNYEAQ. DNA for the CDR3: TGTGCCAGCAGCTTCTACACCGGAAGTGAAGCTTTCTTT. Translated: CASSFYTGSEAFF.

This clone was observed a handful of times. The V call is TRBV6-5, the J call TRBJ1-6, with 7 bases that match TRBD1. Germline trimming cut 6 bases from V and 7 bases from J; bases unmatched to any gene: 6. Per germline, CDR1 MNHEY and CDR2 SVGAGI. This CDR3 is built from 14 residues. CDR3 amino acids: CASRPNRGNSPLHF. The DNA of the CDR3 is TGTGCCAGCAGACCCAACAGGGGAAATTCACCCCTCCACTTT.

The chain uses TRBV7-9 and TRBJ1-1, with D unresolved. Germline V CDR1 and CDR2: SEHNR, FQNEAQ (reference sequence). The CDR3 has 13 amino acids. V gave up 1 base and J gave up 1 base, with 4 bases separating them. As DNA, the CDR3 is TGTGCCAGCAGCTTAGTAGAGAACACTGAAGCTTTCTTT. This gives the protein CASSLVENTEAFF.

The rearrangement links TRBV9 to TRBJ1-3; D is ambiguous. Trimming left V 1 base short and J 2 bases short, with 13 bases between. CDR3 length equals 16 residues. Germline lookup yields CDR1 SGDLS and CDR2 YYNGEE. CDR3 residues: CASSVSNSPTGNTIYF. The CDR3 DNA is TGTGCCAGCAGCGTATCTAACAGCCCAACTGGAAACACCATATATTTT.